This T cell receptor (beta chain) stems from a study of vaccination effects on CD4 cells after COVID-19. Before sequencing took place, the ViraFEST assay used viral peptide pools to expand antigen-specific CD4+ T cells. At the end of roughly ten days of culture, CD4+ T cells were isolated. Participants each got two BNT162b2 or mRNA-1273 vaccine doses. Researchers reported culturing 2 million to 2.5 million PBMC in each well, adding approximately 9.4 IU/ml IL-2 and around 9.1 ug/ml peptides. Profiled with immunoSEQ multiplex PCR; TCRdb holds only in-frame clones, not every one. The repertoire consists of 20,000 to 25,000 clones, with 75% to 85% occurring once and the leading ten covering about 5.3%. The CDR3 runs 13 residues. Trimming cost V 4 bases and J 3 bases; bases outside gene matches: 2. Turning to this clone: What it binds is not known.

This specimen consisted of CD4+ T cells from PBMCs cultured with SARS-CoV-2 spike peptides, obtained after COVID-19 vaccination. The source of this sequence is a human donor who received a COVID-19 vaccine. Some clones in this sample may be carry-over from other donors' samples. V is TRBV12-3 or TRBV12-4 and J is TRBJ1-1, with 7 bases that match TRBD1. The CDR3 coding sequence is TGTGCCAGCAGTTCGGGACAGTACACTGAAGCTTTCTTT. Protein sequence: CASSSGQYTEAFF.